Listed here are 22 T cell receptor beta chains from one sample, sequenced in a study of spatial heterogeneity in lung cancer. Described time point: blood at routine non-recurrence follow-up after resection. TCRdb re-called the 5' RACE reads through MiXCR, storing one row per CDR3 protein. This sample has about 94,000 distinct CDR3 sequences, with roughly a fifth found just once. Sequences were derived from PBMCs, sampled at follow-up. Receptor source: a male donor with early-stage non-small cell lung cancer.

This clonotype was detected only a few times. The CDR3: CAWSAFGRGGTDTQYF. CDR3 DNA sequence: TGTGCCTGGAGTGCCTTTGGAAGGGGTGGCACAGATACGCAGTATTTT. V usage is TRBV30 and J usage is TRBJ2-3, with a tentative D call TRBD1 (5 bases). V lost 1 base and J lost 1, with 15 bases in between. The CDR3 length is 16 residues. Germline V gene data show CDR1 as GTSNPN and CDR2 as SVGIG (reference sequence).

This clonotype was seen only a few times. J is TRBJ1-1 and V is TRBV29-1; 10 bases match TRBD1. V dropped 6 bases and J dropped 4; count of bases not matched to a gene: 14. This CDR3 has 16 amino acids. Germline lookup yields CDR1 SQVTM and CDR2 ANQGSEA. CDR3 in DNA: TGCAGCGTGCGACCCGGGACAGGGGTCATTGGCACTGAAGCTTTCTTT. As protein: CSVRPGTGVIGTEAFF. The full variable domain, rest sourced from reference TRBV29-1 and TRBJ1-1, is SAVISQKPSRDICQRGTSLTIQCQVDSQVTMMFWYRQQPGQSLTLIATANQGSEATYESGFVIDKFPISRPNLTFSTLTVSNMSPEDSSIYLCSVRPGTGVIGTEAFFGQGTRLTVV.

This clonotype was counted between two and nine times. The chain combines TRBV6-2 or TRBV6-3 with TRBJ2-2; 7 bases line up with TRBD1. The J segment lost 5 bases and the V segment lost 6 bases, leaving 6 bases of the junction unmatched. The V gene's germline CDR1 is MNHEY and CDR2 SVGEGT. The CDR3 is made up of 14 amino acids. CDR3 amino acids: CASRSGQRTGELFF. The CDR3 nucleotides are TGTGCCAGCAGATCGGGACAGCGAACCGGGGAGCTGTTTTTT.

The rearrangement joins TRBV6-5 to TRBJ2-1, with D perhaps TRBD1 (6 bases). Germline CDR1 is MNHEY and CDR2 is SVGAGI. This CDR3 has 16 amino acids. V lost 6 bases and J lost 0, with 15 bases in between. As DNA, the CDR3 is TGTGCCAGCAGGCTTGAGGGGGAAGGCTCCTACAATGAGCAGTTCTTC. This gives the protein CASRLEGEGSYNEQFF.

This clonotype was detected many times. The chain couples TRBV19 to TRBJ2-2, with D possibly being TRBD1 (5 bases). This CDR3 is built from 17 residues. Trimming removed 4 bases from V and 0 bases from J, with 15 bases in between. Germline CDR1 and CDR2: LNHDA and SQIVND (reference sequence). DNA of the CDR3: TGTGCCAGTAGTACCCCATTTGACAGACCGAACACCGGGGAGCTGTTTTTT. Protein product: CASSTPFDRPNTGELFF.

This clonotype was recorded a few times. The rearrangement uses TRBV20-1 and TRBJ1-2, with TRBD1 identical over 7 bases. Germline V lookup: CDR1 DFQATT, CDR2 SNEGSKA (reference sequence). The CDR3 sequence is 11 residues long. After removal of 5 bases from V and 6 bases from J, the junction contained 3 bases not matched to a gene. The CDR3: CSASRGDGYTF. The CDR3 DNA reads as TGCAGTGCTTCCAGGGGGGATGGCTACACCTTC.

This chain connects TRBV24-1 to TRBJ2-7, with D maybe TRBD2 (5 bases). This CDR3 is 14 amino acids long. Germline CDR1 and CDR2: KGHDR and SFDVKD. Deletions cut 12 bases from V and 2 bases from J, with 19 bases between. CDR3 sequence (DNA): TGTGCCCCCTCCGGGCGGGCTTCAGCCTACGAGCAGTACGTC. Translating it yields CAPSGRASAYEQYV.

The V and J genes are TRBV11-2 and TRBJ2-1, with D perhaps matching TRBD1 (6 bases). Per the germline V gene, CDR1 is SGHAT and CDR2 is FQNNGV. Trimming pared 6 bases from V and 8 bases from J, leaving 11 bases between. There are 12 residues in the CDR3. Here the CDR3 reads CASRYHRDEQFF. The CDR3 coding sequence is TGTGCCAGCAGGTACCACAGGGATGAGCAGTTCTTC. Drawing the rest from reference TRBV11-2 and TRBJ2-1, the complete variable domain is EAGVAQSPRYKIIEKRQSVAFWCNPISGHATLYWYQQILGQGPKLLIQFQNNGVVDDSQLPKDRFSAERLKGVDSTLKIQPAKLEDSAVYLCASRYHRDEQFFGPGTRLTVL.

The rearrangement links TRBV9 to TRBJ2-7; a weak D match, TRBD2 (6 bases). This CDR3 region has 15 residues. V was pared by 1 base and J by 2 bases, with 13 bases between. CDR1 SGDLS and CDR2 YYNGEE come from the germline V gene. CDR3 DNA sequence: TGTGCCAGCAGCGTATCGGGAGATATACCCTACGAGCAGTACTTC. This sequence encodes CASSVSGDIPYEQYF.

CDR3 DNA sequence: TGTGCCAGCAGAGAAACAGGGGTTCAGCCCCAGCATTTT. The encoded protein is CASRETGVQPQHF. This chain connects TRBV2 to TRBJ1-5; TRBD1 matches 7 bases. The CDR3 runs to 13 residues. CDR1 SNHLY and CDR2 FYNNEI come from the germline V gene. Germline trimming cut 6 bases from V and 6 bases from J; bases unmatched to any gene: 5.

The chain is built from TRBV29-1 and TRBJ2-2; 8 nucleotides align to TRBD1. The CDR3 contains 14 residues. In germline, CDR1 is SQVTM, CDR2 ANQGSEA. Trimming cost V 6 bases and J 1 base; bases outside gene matches: 4. The CDR3 region is CSVGTGGNTGELFF. In DNA form, the CDR3 reads TGCAGCGTGGGGACAGGAGGGAACACCGGGGAGCTGTTTTTT.

Many counts were recorded for this clonotype. V and J are TRBV3-1 and TRBJ2-1; unclear D gene. The CDR3 length is 13 residues. Germline V gene data show CDR1 as LGHDT and CDR2 as YNNKEL (reference sequence). Trimming cost V 3 bases and J 4 bases, with 7 bases left between them. Here the CDR3 reads CASSHGYYNEQFF. CDR3 in DNA: TGTGCCAGCAGCCACGGCTATTACAATGAGCAGTTCTTC.

In this sample, this clonotype turned up many times. The chain has TRBV15 and TRBJ2-5; D is perhaps TRBD1 (7 bases). This CDR3 is 15 amino acids long. V was cut by 5 bases and J by 1 base, with 14 bases left in between. Per the germline V gene, CDR1 is LNHNV and CDR2 is YYDKDF (reference sequence). CDR3 sequence (DNA): TGTGCCACCAGCCAGTCCCAGGGGGGCCAAGAGACCCAGTACTTC. This codes for CATSQSQGGQETQYF.

J is TRBJ1-1 and V is TRBV3-1; D may be TRBD1 (5 bases). Germline CDR1 and CDR2: LGHDT and YNNKEL (reference sequence). This CDR3 has 14 residues. V lost 2 bases, J lost 5 bases, and 12 bases lay in between. The CDR3 loop is CASSQTGSATEAFF. The DNA for the CDR3 is TGTGCCAGCAGCCAAACAGGATCGGCTACTGAAGCTTTCTTT.

This clonotype was seen a handful of times. The chain employs TRBV12-3 or TRBV12-4 and TRBJ1-3; D is unclear. The CDR3 totals 14 residues. With 4 bases removed from V and 0 bases from J, the gap between germline ends came to 7 bases. The CDR3 DNA is TGTGCCAGCAGTTCGGGGTACTCTGGAAACACCATATATTTT. It encodes CASSSGYSGNTIYF.

J is TRBJ2-2 and V is TRBV5-5; D assignment may be TRBD1 or TRBD2 (5 bases each). Deletions cut 4 bases from V and 4 bases from J, with 17 bases between. The length of the CDR3 is 16 residues. Germline CDR1 SGHKS, CDR2 YYEKEE (reference sequence). The DNA for the CDR3 is TGTGCCAGCAGCCCACAGCAGGGACCGGGCACCGGGGAGCTGTTTTTT. Translating it yields CASSPQQGPGTGELFF. The full variable domain, completed using reference TRBV5-5 and TRBJ2-2, is DAGVTQSPTHLIKTRGQQVTLRCSPISGHKSVSWYQQVLGQGPQFIFQYYEKEERGRGNFPDRFSARQFPNYSSELNVNALLLGDSALYLCASSPQQGPGTGELFFGEGSRLTVL.

The chain combines TRBV20-1 with TRBJ1-2; D possibly corresponds to TRBD1 (5 bases). V was pared by 1 base and J by 0 bases, with 9 bases between. This CDR3 is 14 amino acids long. Germline CDR1 and CDR2: DFQATT and SNEGSKA (reference sequence). CDR3 sequence: CSARGEGANYGYTF. The CDR3, as DNA: TGCAGTGCTAGAGGAGAAGGGGCTAACTATGGCTACACCTTC.

This clonotype was recorded at least ten times. J is TRBJ2-5 and V is TRBV24-1, with D unclear. From germline, CDR1 is KGHDR and CDR2 SFDVKD. This CDR3 is built from 15 residues. Trimming took off 0 bases at V and 1 base at J, with 8 bases between the two ends. CDR3 in DNA: TGTGCCACCAGTGATTTGGGGTCAGGCCAAGAGACCCAGTACTTC. This encodes CATSDLGSGQETQYF.

This clonotype was found many times. The chain's CDR3 is CSASPRDGYEQYF. The CDR3 nucleotides read TGCAGTGCTAGCCCCAGGGACGGGTACGAGCAGTACTTC. V gene TRBV20-1 combines with J gene TRBJ2-7; tentatively, D is TRBD1 or TRBD2 (5 bases each). Deletions cut 3 bases from V and 4 bases from J, with 13 bases between. There are 13 residues in the CDR3. Germline CDR1 reads DFQATT; CDR2 reads SNEGSKA (reference sequence).

This chain joins TRBV30 and TRBJ2-1; D unclear. Trimming cost V 4 bases and J 2 bases, with 15 bases left between them. The CDR3 has 15 residues. Germline lookup yields CDR1 GTSNPN and CDR2 SVGIG (reference sequence). The CDR3 DNA is TGTGCCTGGAATGTAGCAGTTAAAACCTACAATGAGCAGTTCTTC. Translating it yields CAWNVAVKTYNEQFF. Looking up the rest from reference TRBV30 and TRBJ2-1 gives the full variable domain: SQTIHQWPATLVQPVGSPLSLECTVEGTSNPNLYWYRQAAGRGLQLLFYSVGIGQISSEVPQNLSASRPQDRQFILSSKKLLLSDSGFYLCAWNVAVKTYNEQFFGPGTRLTVL.

This clonotype has more than one count but fewer than ten. The CDR3 sequence is CASSKRDTDTQYF. In DNA form, the CDR3 reads TGCGCCAGCAGTAAGAGGGACACAGATACGCAGTATTTT. V and J are TRBV5-1 and TRBJ2-3, with D perhaps TRBD2 (5 bases). CDR1 SGHRS and CDR2 YFSETQ come from the germline V gene. V lost 5 bases, J lost 2 bases, and 9 bases lay in between. The CDR3 loop spans 13 amino acids.

This chain uses TRBV12-5 with TRBJ2-1; D is unclear. Between the trimmed V and J ends, which lost 4 bases and 0 bases, there was a span of 10 bases. The germline V gene encodes CDR1 LGHNT and CDR2 FRNRAP. CDR3 length equals 15 residues. The CDR3, as DNA: TGTGCTAGTGGTTCAGAGCCTAGCTCCTACAATGAGCAGTTCTTC. Protein sequence: CASGSEPSSYNEQFF.